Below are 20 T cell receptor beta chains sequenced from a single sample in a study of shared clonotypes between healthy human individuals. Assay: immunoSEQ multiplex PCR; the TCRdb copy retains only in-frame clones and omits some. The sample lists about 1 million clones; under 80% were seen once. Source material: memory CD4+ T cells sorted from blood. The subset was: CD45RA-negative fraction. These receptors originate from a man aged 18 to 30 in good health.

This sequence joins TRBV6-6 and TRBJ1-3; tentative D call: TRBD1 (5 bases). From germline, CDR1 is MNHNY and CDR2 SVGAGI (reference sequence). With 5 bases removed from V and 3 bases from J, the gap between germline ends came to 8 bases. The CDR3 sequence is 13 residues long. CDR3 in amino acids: CASSQGYGNTIYF. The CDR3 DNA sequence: TGTGCCAGCAGTCAGGGATATGGAAACACCATATATTTT.

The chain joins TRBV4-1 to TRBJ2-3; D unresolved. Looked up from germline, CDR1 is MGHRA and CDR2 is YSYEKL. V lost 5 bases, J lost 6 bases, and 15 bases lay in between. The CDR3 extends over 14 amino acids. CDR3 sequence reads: CASSSQVVGDTQYF. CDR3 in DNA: TGCGCCAGCAGCTCCCAGGTAGTCGGGGATACGCAGTATTTT.

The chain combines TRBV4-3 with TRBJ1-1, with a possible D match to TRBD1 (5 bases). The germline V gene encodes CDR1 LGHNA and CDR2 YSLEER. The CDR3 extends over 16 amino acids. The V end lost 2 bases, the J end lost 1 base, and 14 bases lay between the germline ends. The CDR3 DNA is TGCGCCAGCAGCCAAAACGCCGGGACTAAGAACACTGAAGCTTTCTTT. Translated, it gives CASSQNAGTKNTEAFF.

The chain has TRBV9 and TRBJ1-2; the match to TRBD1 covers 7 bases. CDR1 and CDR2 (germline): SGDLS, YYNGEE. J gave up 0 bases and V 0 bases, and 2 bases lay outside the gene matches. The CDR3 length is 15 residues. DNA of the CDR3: TGTGCCAGCAGCGTAGGCGGGACAGCTAACTATGGCTACACCTTC. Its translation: CASSVGGTANYGYTF.

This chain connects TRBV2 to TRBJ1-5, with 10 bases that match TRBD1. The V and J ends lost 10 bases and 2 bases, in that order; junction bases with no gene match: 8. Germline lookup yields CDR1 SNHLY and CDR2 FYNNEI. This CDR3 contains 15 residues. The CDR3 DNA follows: TGTGCCACGCACCAGACAGGGGGCGGCAATCAGCCCCAGCATTTT. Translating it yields CATHQTGGGNQPQHF. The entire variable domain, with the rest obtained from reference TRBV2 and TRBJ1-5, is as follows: EPEVTQTPSHQVTQMGQEVILRCVPISNHLYFYWYRQILGQKVEFLVSFYNNEISEKSEIFDDQFSVERPDGSNFTLKIRSTKLEDSAMYFCATHQTGGGNQPQHFGDGTRLSIL.

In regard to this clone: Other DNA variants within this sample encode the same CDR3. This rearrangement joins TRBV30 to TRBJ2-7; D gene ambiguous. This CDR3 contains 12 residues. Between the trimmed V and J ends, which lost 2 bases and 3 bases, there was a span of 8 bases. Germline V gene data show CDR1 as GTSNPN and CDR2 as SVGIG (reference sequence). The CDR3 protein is CAWSRRSYEQYF. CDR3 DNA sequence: TGTGCCTGGAGTAGAAGAAGCTACGAGCAGTACTTC.

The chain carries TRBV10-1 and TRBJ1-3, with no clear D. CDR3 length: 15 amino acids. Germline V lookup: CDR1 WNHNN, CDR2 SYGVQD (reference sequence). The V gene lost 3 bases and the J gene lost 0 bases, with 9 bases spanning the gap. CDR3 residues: CASSEDANSGNTIYF. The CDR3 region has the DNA TGCGCCAGCAGTGAAGACGCAAACTCTGGAAACACCATATATTTT.

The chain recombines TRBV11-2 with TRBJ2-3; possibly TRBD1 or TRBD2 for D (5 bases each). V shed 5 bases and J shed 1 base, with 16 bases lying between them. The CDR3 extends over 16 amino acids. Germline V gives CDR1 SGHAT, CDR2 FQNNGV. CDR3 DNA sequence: TGTGCCAGCAGCCCCCGGGGCGGCCCGGGCACAGATACGCAGTATTTT. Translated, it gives CASSPRGGPGTDTQYF. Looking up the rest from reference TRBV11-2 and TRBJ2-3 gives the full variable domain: EAGVAQSPRYKIIEKRQSVAFWCNPISGHATLYWYQQILGQGPKLLIQFQNNGVVDDSQLPKDRFSAERLKGVDSTLKIQPAKLEDSAVYLCASSPRGGPGTDTQYFGPGTRLTVL.

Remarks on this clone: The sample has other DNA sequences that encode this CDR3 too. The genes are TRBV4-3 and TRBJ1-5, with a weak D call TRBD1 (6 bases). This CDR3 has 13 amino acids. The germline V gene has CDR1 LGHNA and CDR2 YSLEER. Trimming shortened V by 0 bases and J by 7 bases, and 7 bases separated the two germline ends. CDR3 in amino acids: CASSQDRGQPQHF. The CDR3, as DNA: TGCGCCAGCAGCCAAGATAGGGGGCAGCCCCAGCATTTT.

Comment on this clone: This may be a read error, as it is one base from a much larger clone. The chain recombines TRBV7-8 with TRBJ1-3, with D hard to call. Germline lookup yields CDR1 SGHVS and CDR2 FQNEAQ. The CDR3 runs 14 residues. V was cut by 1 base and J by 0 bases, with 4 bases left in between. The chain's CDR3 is CASSLGGSGNTIYF. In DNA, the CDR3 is TGTGCCAGCAGCTTAGGGGGCTCTGGAAACACCATATATTTT.

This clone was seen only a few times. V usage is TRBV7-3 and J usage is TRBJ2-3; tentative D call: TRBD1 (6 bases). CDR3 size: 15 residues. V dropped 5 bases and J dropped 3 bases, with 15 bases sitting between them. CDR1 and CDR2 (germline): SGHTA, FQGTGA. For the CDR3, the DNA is TGTGCCAGCAGCCCTACAGGGATCGCAACAGATACGCAGTATTTT. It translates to CASSPTGIATDTQYF.

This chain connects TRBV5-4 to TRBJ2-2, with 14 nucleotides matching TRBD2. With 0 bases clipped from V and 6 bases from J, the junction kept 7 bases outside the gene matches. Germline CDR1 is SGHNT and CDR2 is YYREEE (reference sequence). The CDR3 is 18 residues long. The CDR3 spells CASSLGLAGGNRPGELFF. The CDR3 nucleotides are TGTGCCAGCAGCTTGGGACTAGCGGGGGGGAATCGTCCCGGGGAGCTGTTTTTT.

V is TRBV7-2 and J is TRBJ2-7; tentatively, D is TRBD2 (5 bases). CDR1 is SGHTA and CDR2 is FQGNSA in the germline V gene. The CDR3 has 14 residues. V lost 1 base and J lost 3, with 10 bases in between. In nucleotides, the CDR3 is TGTGCCAGCAGCTTAGTCGGAGGAAACTACGAGCAGTACTTC. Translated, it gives CASSLVGGNYEQYF.

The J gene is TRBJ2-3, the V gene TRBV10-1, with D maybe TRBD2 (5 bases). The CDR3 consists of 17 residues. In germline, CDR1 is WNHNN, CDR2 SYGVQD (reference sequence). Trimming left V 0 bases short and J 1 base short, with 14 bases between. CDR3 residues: CASSESEGLVGTDTQYF. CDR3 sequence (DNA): TGCGCCAGCAGTGAGTCTGAGGGCCTTGTCGGCACAGATACGCAGTATTTT.

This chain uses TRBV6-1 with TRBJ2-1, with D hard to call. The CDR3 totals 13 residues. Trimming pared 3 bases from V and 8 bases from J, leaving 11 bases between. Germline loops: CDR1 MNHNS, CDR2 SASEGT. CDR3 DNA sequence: TGTGCCAGCAGTGAGCAGGCGATCGATGAGCAGTTCTTC. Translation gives CASSEQAIDEQFF.

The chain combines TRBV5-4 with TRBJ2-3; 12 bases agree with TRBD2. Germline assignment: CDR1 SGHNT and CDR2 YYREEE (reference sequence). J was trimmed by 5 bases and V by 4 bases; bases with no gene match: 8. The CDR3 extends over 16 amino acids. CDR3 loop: CASSVQTSGSLDTQYF. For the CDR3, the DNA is TGTGCCAGCAGCGTCCAGACTAGCGGGAGCTTAGATACGCAGTATTTT.

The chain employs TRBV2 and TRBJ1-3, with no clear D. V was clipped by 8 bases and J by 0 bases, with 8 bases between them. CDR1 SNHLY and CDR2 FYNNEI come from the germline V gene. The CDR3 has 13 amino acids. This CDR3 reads CASSWSSGNTIYF. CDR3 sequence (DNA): TGTGCCAGCTCCTGGAGCTCTGGAAACACCATATATTTT.

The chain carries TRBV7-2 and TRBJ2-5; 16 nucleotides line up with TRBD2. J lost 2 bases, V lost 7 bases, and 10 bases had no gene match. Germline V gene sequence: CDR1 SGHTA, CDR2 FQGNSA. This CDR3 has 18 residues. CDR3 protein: CASKWGTSGRASQETQYF. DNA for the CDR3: TGTGCCAGCAAATGGGGGACTAGCGGGAGGGCTTCGCAAGAGACCCAGTACTTC.

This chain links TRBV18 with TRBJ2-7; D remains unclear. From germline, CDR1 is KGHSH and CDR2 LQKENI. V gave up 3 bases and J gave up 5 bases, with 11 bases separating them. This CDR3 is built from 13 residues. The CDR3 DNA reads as TGTGCCAGCTCACCTCACATCCGCGACGAGCAGTACTTC. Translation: CASSPHIRDEQYF.

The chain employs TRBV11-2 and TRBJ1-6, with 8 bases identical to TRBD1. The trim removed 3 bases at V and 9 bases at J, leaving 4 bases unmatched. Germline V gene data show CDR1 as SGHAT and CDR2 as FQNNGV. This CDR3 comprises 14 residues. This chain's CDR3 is CASSFSRGLSPLHF. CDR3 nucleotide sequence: TGTGCCAGCAGCTTCTCCAGGGGGCTTTCACCCCTCCACTTT.